These T cell receptor beta chains were read from a single sample in a study of blood T cell repertoires in COVID-19. TCRdb's copy holds only in-frame clones and misses some; the assay was immunoSEQ multiplex PCR. The sample lists tens of thousands of clones; roughly 88% were seen once. The sequencing input was peripheral blood. All receptors derive from a woman aged 50 to 65 with acute or convalescent COVID-19. Both conserved end residues are part of each CDR3. D genes are given only for firm matches.

J	D	V	CDR3
TRBJ1-2	TRBD1	TRBV27	CASKDRVLGYTF
TRBJ1-6	-	TRBV30	CAWGTGQSALHF
TRBJ2-1	TRBD2	TRBV12-3/TRBV12-4	CASGLAGTNEQFF
TRBJ2-3	-	TRBV7-6	CASLPWGDGSTDTQYF
TRBJ1-2	-	TRBV28	CAGRTNYGYTF
TRBJ1-3	-	TRBV2	CASSVDRSAGNTIYF
TRBJ1-6	TRBD1	TRBV7-2	CASSYRTGPDSPLHF
TRBJ1-2	TRBD1	TRBV27	CASRSSGTGVSGYTF
TRBJ2-7	-	TRBV6-5	CASSLGRTYEQYF
TRBJ1-1	TRBD1	TRBV30	CAWSDRTGNTEAFF
TRBJ2-1	TRBD2	TRBV18	CASSTLGTSGRFTYNEQFF
TRBJ2-7	TRBD2	TRBV7-2	CASSLLGAVAGEQYF
TRBJ2-7	TRBD1	TRBV19	CASSKGQSTYEQYF
TRBJ2-1	-	TRBV5-1	CASSSIDISYNEQFF
TRBJ2-7	-	TRBV7-9	CASSLVWSYYEQYF
TRBJ2-7	-	TRBV6-5	CASSYSITGIYEQYF
TRBJ2-1	-	TRBV15	CATSRQTLAYEQFF
TRBJ2-7	-	TRBV7-2	CASSLRRTAEQYF
TRBJ2-7	-	TRBV7-3	CASPTDSSYEQYF
TRBJ2-5	-	TRBV7-8	CASSLRDFQETQYF
TRBJ1-2	TRBD1	TRBV6-5	CASSYGTGRHYGYTF
TRBJ2-1	-	TRBV7-2	CASSLGGGYNEQFF
TRBJ1-5	-	TRBV3-1/TRBV3-2	CASSQDIKGGGRSYSNQPQHF
TRBJ2-5	-	TRBV10-3	CAISAGREETQYF
TRBJ2-5	-	TRBV5-1	CASSLAGVVGETQYF
TRBJ1-5	-	TRBV5-1	CASSRIPGRQPQHF
TRBJ1-4	-	TRBV9	CASSVDSFGGTNEKLFF
TRBJ2-5	TRBD2	TRBV13	CASSTPGLGETQYF
TRBJ2-7	-	TRBV4-2	CASSQPGPYEQYF
TRBJ1-1	TRBD1	TRBV4-1	CASSQGTFQGALRTEAFF
TRBJ1-6	-	TRBV7-9	CASSFGSSYNSPLHF
TRBJ2-2	-	TRBV4-2	CASSQTQGSYTGELFF
TRBJ2-1	-	TRBV6-5	CASRPNYAPYNEQFF
TRBJ2-7	-	TRBV27	CASSPRARVAGLEAYEQYF
TRBJ2-7	-	TRBV11-1	CASSLGQGLYEQYF
TRBJ1-3	-	TRBV7-2	CASSPTGTSGNTIYF
TRBJ2-7	-	TRBV3-1/TRBV3-2	CASSQGVGGVAGGSYEQYF
TRBJ2-5	TRBD1	TRBV4-1	CASSQNRGFETQYF
TRBJ1-2	-	TRBV28	CASTLDPNYGYTF
TRBJ2-7	TRBD1	TRBV7-2	CASSWTGKGSYEQYF
TRBJ1-4	-	TRBV7-9	CASSLGGVRNEKLFF
TRBJ1-5	-	TRBV12-3/TRBV12-4	CASSFSDYQPQHF
TRBJ1-1	TRBD1	TRBV28	CASRNDRGNTEAFF
TRBJ2-2	TRBD2	TRBV5-4	CASSLERGGPGELFF
TRBJ2-2	TRBD1	TRBV18	CASSPAGTANTGELFF
TRBJ2-1	-	TRBV3-1/TRBV3-2	CASSPPPHNEQFF
TRBJ2-7	TRBD2	TRBV5-3	CARKRGERENRGEQYF